This T cell receptor beta chain was retrieved from a study of control samples from healthy donors and cancer patients. The repertoire was sequenced with immunoSEQ multiplex PCR; TCRdb's copy has only in-frame clones and lacks some. The table includes around 70,000 clones, over 90% detected once. The length of the CDR3 is 17 residues. From germline, CDR1 is SQVTM and CDR2 ANQGSEA. The J segment lost 4 bases and the V segment lost 1 base, leaving 7 bases of the junction unmatched. This TCR came from a woman aged 25 to 45 in good health. The V call is TRBV29-1, the J call TRBJ2-2; 12 bases are shared with TRBD1. The sequenced sample consisted of blood. The CDR3, as DNA: TGCAGCGTTGAAGGAGGGGACAGGGGGCCGGGCACCGGGGAGCTGTTTTTT. Its protein product is CSVEGGDRGPGTGELFF.